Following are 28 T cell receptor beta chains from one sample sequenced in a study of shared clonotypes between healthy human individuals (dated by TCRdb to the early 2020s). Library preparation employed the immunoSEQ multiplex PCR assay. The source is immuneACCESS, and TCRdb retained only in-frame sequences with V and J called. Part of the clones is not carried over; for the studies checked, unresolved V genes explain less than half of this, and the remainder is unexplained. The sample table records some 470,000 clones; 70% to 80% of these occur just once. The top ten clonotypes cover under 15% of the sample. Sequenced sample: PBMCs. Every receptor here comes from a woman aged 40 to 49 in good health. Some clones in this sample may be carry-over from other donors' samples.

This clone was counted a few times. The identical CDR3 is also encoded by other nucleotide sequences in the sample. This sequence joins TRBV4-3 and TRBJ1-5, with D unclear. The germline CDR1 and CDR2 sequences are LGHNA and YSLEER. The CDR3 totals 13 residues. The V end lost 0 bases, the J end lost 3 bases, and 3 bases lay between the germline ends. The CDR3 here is CASSQDLNQPQHF. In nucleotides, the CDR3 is TGCGCCAGCAGCCAAGATCTCAATCAGCCCCAGCATTTT.

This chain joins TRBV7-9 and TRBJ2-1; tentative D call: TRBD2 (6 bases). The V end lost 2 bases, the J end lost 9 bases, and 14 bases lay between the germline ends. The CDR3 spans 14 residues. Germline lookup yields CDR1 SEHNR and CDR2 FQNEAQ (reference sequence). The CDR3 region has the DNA TGTGCCAGCAGCTTACGGGCGGTGGGGGGTGAGCAGTTCTTC. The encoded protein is CASSLRAVGGEQFF. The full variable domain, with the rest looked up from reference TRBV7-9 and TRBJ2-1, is DTGVSQNPRHKITKRGQNVTFRCDPISEHNRLYWYRQTLGQGPEFLTYFQNEAQLEKSRLLSDRFSAERPKGSFSTLEIQRTEQGDSAMYLCASSLRAVGGEQFFGPGTRLTVL.

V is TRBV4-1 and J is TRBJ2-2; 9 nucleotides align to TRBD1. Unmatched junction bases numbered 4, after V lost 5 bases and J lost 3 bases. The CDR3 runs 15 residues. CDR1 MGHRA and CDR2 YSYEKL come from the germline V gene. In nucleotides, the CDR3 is TGCGCCAGCAGCAGGGACAGGGACTACACCGGGGAGCTGTTTTTT. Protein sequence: CASSRDRDYTGELFF.

Here the CDR3 reads CASSLESAGNTIYF. CDR3 coding DNA: TGTGCCAGCAGCTTGGAGTCAGCCGGAAACACCATATATTTT. This chain links TRBV5-4 with TRBJ1-3; D ambiguous. Germline CDR1 and CDR2: SGHNT and YYREEE (reference sequence). Trimming removed 0 bases at V and 4 bases at J, with 8 bases between. The CDR3 extends over 14 amino acids.

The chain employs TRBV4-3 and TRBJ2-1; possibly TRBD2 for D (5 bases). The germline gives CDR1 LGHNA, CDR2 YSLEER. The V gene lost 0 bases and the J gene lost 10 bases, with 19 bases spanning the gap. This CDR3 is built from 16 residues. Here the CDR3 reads CASSQDASSGGREQFF. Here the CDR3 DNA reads TGCGCCAGCAGCCAAGACGCGAGCAGCGGCGGCAGAGAGCAGTTCTTC.

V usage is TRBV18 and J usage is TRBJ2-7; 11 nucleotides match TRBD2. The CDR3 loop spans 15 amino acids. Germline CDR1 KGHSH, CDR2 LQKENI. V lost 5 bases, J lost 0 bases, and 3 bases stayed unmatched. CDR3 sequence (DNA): TGTGCCAGCTCAGCCACTAGCGGGAGCTCCTACGAGCAGTACTTC. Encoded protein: CASSATSGSSYEQYF.

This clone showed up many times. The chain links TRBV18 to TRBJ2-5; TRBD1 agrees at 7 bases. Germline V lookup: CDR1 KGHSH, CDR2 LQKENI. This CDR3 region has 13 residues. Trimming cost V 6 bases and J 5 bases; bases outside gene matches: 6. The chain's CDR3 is CASSRGQDETQYF. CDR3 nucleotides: TGTGCCAGCTCTCGCGGACAGGATGAGACCCAGTACTTC.

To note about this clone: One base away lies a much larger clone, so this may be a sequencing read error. CDR3 region: CASSLLGAYVQYF. The CDR3 DNA reads as TGTGCCAGCAGCTTGTTAGGGGCCTACGTGCAGTACTTC. The gene calls are TRBV7-8 and TRBJ2-5; TRBD1 might be the D (5 bases). Germline CDR1 is SGHVS and CDR2 is FQNEAQ. Trimming cost V 3 bases and J 11 bases, with 16 bases left between them. The CDR3 consists of 13 residues.

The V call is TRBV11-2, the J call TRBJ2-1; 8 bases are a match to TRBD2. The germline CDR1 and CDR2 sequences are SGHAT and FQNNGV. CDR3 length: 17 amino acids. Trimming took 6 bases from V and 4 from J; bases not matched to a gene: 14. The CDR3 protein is CASSFIAGTSVYNEQFF. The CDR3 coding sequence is TGTGCCAGCAGTTTTATAGCCGGGACTAGTGTTTACAATGAGCAGTTCTTC.

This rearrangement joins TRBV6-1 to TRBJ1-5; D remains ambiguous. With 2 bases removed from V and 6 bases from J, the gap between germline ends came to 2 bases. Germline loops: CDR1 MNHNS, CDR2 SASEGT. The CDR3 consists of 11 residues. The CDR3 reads CASSETQPQHF. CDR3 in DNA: TGTGCCAGCAGTGAAACTCAGCCCCAGCATTTT.

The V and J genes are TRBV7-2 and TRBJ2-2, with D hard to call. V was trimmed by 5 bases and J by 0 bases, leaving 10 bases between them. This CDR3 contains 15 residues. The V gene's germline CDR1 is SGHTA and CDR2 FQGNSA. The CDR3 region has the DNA TGTGCCAGCAGCCCCCCGGATCCGAACACCGGGGAGCTGTTTTTT. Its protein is CASSPPDPNTGELFF.

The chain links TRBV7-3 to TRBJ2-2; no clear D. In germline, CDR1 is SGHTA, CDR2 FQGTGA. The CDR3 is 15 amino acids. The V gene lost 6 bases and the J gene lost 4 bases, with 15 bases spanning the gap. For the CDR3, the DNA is TGTGCCAGCAGGATGATGTACGAAGGCACCGGGGAGCTGTTTTTT. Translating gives CASRMMYEGTGELFF.

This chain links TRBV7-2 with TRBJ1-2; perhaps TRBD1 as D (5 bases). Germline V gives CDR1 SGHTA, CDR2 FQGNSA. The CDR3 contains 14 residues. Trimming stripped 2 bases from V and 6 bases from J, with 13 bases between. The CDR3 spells CASSLFYGTNGYTF. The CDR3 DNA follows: TGTGCCAGCAGCTTATTTTATGGGACTAATGGCTACACCTTC.

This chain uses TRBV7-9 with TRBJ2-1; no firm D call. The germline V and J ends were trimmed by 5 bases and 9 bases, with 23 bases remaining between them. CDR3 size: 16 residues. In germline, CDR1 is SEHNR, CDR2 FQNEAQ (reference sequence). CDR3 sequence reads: CASSPPRARQAREQFF. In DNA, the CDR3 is TGTGCCAGCAGCCCTCCGCGAGCGCGGCAGGCGCGTGAGCAGTTCTTC.

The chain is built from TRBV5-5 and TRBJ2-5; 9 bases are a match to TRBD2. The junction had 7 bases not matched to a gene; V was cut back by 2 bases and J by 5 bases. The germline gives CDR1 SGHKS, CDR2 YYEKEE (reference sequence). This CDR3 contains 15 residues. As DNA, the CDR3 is TGTGCCAGCAGCTTTTGGAGGCTAGCGGGGGAGACCCAGTACTTC. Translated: CASSFWRLAGETQYF. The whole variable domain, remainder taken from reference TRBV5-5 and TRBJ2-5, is DAGVTQSPTHLIKTRGQQVTLRCSPISGHKSVSWYQQVLGQGPQFIFQYYEKEERGRGNFPDRFSARQFPNYSSELNVNALLLGDSALYLCASSFWRLAGETQYFGPGTRLLVL.

CDR3 loop: CASSSIKPGPYRNQPQHF. As DNA, the CDR3 is TGTGCCAGCAGTTCAATAAAACCGGGCCCTTACCGGAACCAGCCCCAGCATTTT. This chain uses TRBV28 with TRBJ1-5; D gene unclear. V was pared by 4 bases and J by 7 bases, with 26 bases between. The CDR3 covers 18 residues. Germline V gene sequence: CDR1 MDHEN, CDR2 SYDVKM.

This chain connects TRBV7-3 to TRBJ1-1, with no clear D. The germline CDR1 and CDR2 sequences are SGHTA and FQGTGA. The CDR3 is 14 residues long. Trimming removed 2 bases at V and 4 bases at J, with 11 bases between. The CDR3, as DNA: TGTGCCAGCAGCTTAGGTCCGGGGAGCACTGAAGCTTTCTTT. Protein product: CASSLGPGSTEAFF.

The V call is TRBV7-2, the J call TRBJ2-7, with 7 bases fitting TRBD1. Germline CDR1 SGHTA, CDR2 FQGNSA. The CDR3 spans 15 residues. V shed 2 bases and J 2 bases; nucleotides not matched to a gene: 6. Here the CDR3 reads CASSLYGTETYEQYF. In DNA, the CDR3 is TGTGCCAGCAGCTTATACGGGACAGAGACCTACGAGCAGTACTTC. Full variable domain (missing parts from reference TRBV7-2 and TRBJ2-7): GAGVSQSPSNKVTEKGKDVELRCDPISGHTALYWYRQSLGQGLEFLIYFQGNSAPDKSGLPSDRFSAERTGGSVSTLTIQRTQQEDSAVYLCASSLYGTETYEQYFGPGTRLTVT.

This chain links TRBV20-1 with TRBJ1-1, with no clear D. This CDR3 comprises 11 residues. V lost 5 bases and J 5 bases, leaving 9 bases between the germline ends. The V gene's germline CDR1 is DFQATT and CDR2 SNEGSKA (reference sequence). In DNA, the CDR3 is TGCAGTGCTCCCGATCAGACTGAAGCTTTCTTT. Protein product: CSAPDQTEAFF.

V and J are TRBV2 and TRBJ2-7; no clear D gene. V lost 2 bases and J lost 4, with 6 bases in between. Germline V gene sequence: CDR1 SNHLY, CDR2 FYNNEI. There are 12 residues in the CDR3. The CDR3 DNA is TGTGCCAGCAGTGAACAAATATACGAGCAGTACTTC. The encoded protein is CASSEQIYEQYF.

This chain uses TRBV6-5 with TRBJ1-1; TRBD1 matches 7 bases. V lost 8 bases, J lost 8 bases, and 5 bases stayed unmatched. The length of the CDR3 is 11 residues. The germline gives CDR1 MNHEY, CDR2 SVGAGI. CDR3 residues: CASGRQGEAFF. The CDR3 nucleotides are TGTGCCAGCGGGCGACAGGGAGAAGCTTTCTTT.

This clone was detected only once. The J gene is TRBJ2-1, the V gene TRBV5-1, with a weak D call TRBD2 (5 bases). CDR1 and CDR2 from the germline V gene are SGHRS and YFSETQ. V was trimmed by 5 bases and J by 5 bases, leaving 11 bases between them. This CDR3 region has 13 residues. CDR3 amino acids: CASSQAEHNEQFF. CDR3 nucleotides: TGCGCCAGCAGTCAAGCGGAGCACAATGAGCAGTTCTTC.

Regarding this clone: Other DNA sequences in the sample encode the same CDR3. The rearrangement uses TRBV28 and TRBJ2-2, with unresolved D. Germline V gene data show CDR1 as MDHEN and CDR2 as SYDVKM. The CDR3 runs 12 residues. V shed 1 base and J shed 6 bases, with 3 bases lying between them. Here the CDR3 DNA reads TGTGCCAGCAGTTTATTAGCCGGGGAGCTGTTTTTT. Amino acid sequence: CASSLLAGELFF.

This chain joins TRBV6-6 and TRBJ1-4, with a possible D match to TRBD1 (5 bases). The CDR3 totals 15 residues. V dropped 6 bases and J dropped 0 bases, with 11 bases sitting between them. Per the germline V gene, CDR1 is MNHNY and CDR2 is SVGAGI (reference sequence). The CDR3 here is CASRRDGATNEKLFF. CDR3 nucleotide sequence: TGTGCCAGCAGAAGGGACGGTGCAACTAATGAAAAACTGTTTTTT.

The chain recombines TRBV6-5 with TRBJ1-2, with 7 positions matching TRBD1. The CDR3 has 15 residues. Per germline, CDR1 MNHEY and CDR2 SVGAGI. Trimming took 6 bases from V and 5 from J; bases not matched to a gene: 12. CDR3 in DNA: TGTGCCAGCAGCCGCGGACAGGCGCTTCATTATGGCTACACCTTC. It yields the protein CASSRGQALHYGYTF.

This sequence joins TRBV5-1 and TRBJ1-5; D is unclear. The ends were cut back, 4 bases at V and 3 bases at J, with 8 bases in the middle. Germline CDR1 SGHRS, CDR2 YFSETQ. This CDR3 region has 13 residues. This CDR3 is CASSLDYNQPQHF. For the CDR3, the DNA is TGCGCCAGCAGCCTCGACTACAATCAGCCCCAGCATTTT.

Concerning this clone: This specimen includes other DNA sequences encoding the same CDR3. DNA of the CDR3: TGTGCCAGTAGTATTTCCAGGGAATATGGCTACACCTTC. It translates to CASSISREYGYTF. The chain joins TRBV19 to TRBJ1-2, with D maybe TRBD1 (5 bases). Germline V gives CDR1 LNHDA, CDR2 SQIVND (reference sequence). V was pared by 3 bases and J by 5 bases, with 10 bases between. CDR3 size: 13 residues. Full variable domain (remainder filled in from reference TRBV19 and TRBJ1-2): DGGITQSPKYLFRKEGQNVTLSCEQNLNHDAMYWYRQDPGQGLRLIYYSQIVNDFQKGDIAEGYSVSREKKESFPLTVTSAQKNPTAFYLCASSISREYGYTFGSGTRLTVV.

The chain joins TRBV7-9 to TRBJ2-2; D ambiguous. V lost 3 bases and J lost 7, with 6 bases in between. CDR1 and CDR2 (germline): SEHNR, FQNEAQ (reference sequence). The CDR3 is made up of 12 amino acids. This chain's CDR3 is CASSFSDGELFF. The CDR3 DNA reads TGTGCCAGCAGCTTTAGTGACGGGGAGCTGTTTTTT.